These 10 T cell receptor beta chains were all obtained from the same sample, sequenced in a study of T cell repertoires in MIS-A myocarditis. Assay: immunoSEQ multiplex PCR; the TCRdb copy retains only in-frame clones and omits some. The repertoire includes 14,000 to 15,000 clones, roughly 81% of them detected once, and approximately 60% sits in the top ten. Sequencing was done on a sample of left ventricle heart tissue obtained at autopsy. The receptors come from a man aged 18 to 30 with fulminant myocarditis from multisystem inflammatory syndrome in adults (MIS-A) after COVID-19.

The chain links TRBV28 to TRBJ1-1; D is perhaps TRBD1 (5 bases). This CDR3 spans 16 amino acids. Germline V gene lookup returns CDR1 MDHEN and CDR2 SYDVKM. With 5 bases removed from V and 3 bases from J, the gap between germline ends came to 19 bases. The CDR3 region has the DNA TGTGCCAGCAGTCCCCTTACGGAGGGGCGCGACACTGAAGCTTTCTTT. As protein: CASSPLTEGRDTEAFF. Together with reference TRBV28 and TRBJ1-1, the CDR3 gives the full variable domain: DVKVTQSSRYLVKRTGEKVFLECVQDMDHENMFWYRQDPGLGLRLIYFSYDVKMKEKGDIPEGYSVSREKKERFSLILESASTNQTSMYLCASSPLTEGRDTEAFFGQGTRLTVV.

This clone was observed once. J is TRBJ2-7 and V is TRBV7-2; D unresolved. From germline, CDR1 is SGHTA and CDR2 FQGNSA. V gave up 1 base and J gave up 6 bases, with 13 bases separating them. This CDR3 is 14 amino acids long. CDR3 sequence: CASSLGSPVSEQYF. The CDR3 coding sequence is TGTGCCAGCAGCTTAGGATCCCCAGTTAGCGAGCAGTACTTC.

The chain has TRBV12-5 and TRBJ1-1; a weak D match, TRBD1 (6 bases). Germline V lookup: CDR1 LGHNT, CDR2 FRNRAP. V was shortened by 7 bases and J by 6 bases, with 15 bases between the two germline ends. The CDR3 sequence is 13 residues long. The DNA for the CDR3 is TGTGCTAGTGCCCCCGGGACAAGCCCTGAAGCTTTCTTT. Protein: CASAPGTSPEAFF. The variable domain in full, completed from reference TRBV12-5 and TRBJ1-1, reads DARVTQTPRHKVTEMGQEVTMRCQPILGHNTVFWYRQTMMQGLELLAYFRNRAPLDDSGMPKDRFSAEMPDATLATLKIQPSEPRDSAVYFCASAPGTSPEAFFGQGTRLTVV.

There are a few counts of this clone. V and J are TRBV11-2 and TRBJ2-2; D is perhaps TRBD2 (6 bases). CDR3 size: 13 residues. The V gene lost 2 bases and the J gene lost 8 bases, with 9 bases spanning the gap. CDR1 is SGHAT and CDR2 is FQNNGV in the germline V gene. Written as DNA, the CDR3 is TGTGCCAGCAGCTTAAGACTAGAGGGGGAGCTGTTTTTT. This encodes CASSLRLEGELFF.

The chain combines TRBV24-1 with TRBJ1-2; 7 bases match TRBD1. Germline CDR1 and CDR2: KGHDR and SFDVKD. With V trimmed by 3 bases and J by 1 base, 10 bases remained unmatched. This CDR3 has 17 residues. The DNA of the CDR3 is TGTGCCACCAGTGATGGTACAGGGGAGGATTTTAACTATGGCTACACCTTC. It codes for CATSDGTGEDFNYGYTF.

The chain links TRBV3-1 (or the pseudogene TRBV3-2) to TRBJ2-1; D is perhaps TRBD1 (6 bases). The germline gives CDR1 LGHDT, CDR2 YNNKEL (reference sequence). This CDR3 has 11 amino acids. V lost 6 bases, J lost 10 bases, and 10 bases lay in between. CDR3 in amino acids: CASSPGTEQFF. The CDR3 DNA follows: TGTGCCAGCAGTCCCGGGACAGAGCAGTTCTTC.

The V gene is TRBV2, the J gene TRBJ2-3, with D possibly being TRBD1 (5 bases). In germline, CDR1 is SNHLY, CDR2 FYNNEI. The CDR3 length is 14 residues. Trimming removed 6 bases at V and 0 bases at J, with 10 bases between. Here the CDR3 reads CASRGQISTDTQYF. The CDR3, as DNA: TGTGCCAGCAGGGGGCAGATTAGCACAGATACGCAGTATTTT.

This clone was counted between two and nine times. V and J are TRBV7-2 and TRBJ1-6, with D hard to call. V lost 5 bases and J lost 7, with 9 bases in between. The CDR3 contains 13 residues. Germline CDR1 reads SGHTA; CDR2 reads FQGNSA. The CDR3 DNA reads as TGTGCCAGCAGCCGCGACTTAAATTCACCCCTCCACTTT. Its protein is CASSRDLNSPLHF.

The chain recombines TRBV7-9 with TRBJ1-2; 9 nucleotides align to TRBD1. Germline CDR1 SEHNR, CDR2 FQNEAQ (reference sequence). This CDR3 region has 15 residues. Trimming removed 5 bases from V and 7 bases from J; junction bases left unmatched: 11. CDR3 amino acids: CASSARDRVLSGYTF. The CDR3 region has the DNA TGTGCCAGCAGCGCTAGGGACAGGGTTCTCTCTGGCTACACCTTC.

This sequence joins TRBV27 and TRBJ1-2, with 9 bases matching TRBD1. The CDR3 length is 14 residues. Germline V CDR1 and CDR2: MNHEY, SMNVEV (reference sequence). With V trimmed by 5 bases and J by 2 bases, 3 bases remained unmatched. CDR3 bases: TGTGCCAGCAGTCCCGGGACAGGGAACTATGGCTACACCTTC. This encodes CASSPGTGNYGYTF.